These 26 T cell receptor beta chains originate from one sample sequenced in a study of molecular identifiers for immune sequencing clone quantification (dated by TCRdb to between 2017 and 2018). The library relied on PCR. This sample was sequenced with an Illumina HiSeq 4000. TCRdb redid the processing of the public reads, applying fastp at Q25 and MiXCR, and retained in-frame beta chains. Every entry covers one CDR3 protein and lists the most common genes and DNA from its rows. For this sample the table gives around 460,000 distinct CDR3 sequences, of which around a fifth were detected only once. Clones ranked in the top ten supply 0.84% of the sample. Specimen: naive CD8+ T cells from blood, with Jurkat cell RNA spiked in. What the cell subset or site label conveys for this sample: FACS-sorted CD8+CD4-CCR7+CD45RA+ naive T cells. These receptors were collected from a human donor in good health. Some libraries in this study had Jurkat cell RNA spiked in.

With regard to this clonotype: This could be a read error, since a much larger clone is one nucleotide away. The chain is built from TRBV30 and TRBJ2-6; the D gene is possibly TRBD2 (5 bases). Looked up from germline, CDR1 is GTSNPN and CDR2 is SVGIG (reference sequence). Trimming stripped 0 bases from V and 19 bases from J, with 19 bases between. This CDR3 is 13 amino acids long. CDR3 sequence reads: CAWSVAEPGPITF. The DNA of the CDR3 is TGTGCCTGGAGTGTAGCGGAGCCGGGCCCTATAACTTTC.

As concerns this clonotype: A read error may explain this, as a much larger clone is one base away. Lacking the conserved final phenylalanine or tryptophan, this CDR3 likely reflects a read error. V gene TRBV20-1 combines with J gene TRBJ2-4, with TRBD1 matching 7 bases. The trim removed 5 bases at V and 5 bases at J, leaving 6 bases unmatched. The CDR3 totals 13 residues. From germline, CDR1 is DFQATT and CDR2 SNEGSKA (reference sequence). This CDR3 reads CSAYEQGQNIQYL. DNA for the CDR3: TGCAGTGCTTATGAACAGGGGCAAAACATTCAGTACCTC.

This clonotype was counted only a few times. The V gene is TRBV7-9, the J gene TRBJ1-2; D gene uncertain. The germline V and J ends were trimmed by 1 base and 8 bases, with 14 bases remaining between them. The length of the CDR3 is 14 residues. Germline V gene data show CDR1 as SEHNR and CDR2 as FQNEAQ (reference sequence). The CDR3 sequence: CASSLGTVMGGYTF. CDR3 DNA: TGTGCCAGCAGCTTAGGGACGGTAATGGGCGGCTACACCTTC.

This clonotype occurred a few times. The CDR3 loop reads CASSFTGFNSPLHF. CDR3 coding DNA: TGTGCCAGCAGTTTTACAGGGTTTAATTCACCCCTCCACTTT. The chain couples TRBV27 to TRBJ1-6; possibly TRBD1 for D (6 bases). The CDR3 is made up of 14 amino acids. Trimming stripped 3 bases from V and 6 bases from J, with 9 bases between. Per germline, CDR1 MNHEY and CDR2 SMNVEV (reference sequence).

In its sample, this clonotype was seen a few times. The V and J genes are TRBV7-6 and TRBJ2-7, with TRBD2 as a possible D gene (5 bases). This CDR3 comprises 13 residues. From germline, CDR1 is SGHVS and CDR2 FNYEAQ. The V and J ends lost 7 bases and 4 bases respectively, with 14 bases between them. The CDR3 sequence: CASTSGTGYEQYF. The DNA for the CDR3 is TGTGCCAGCACCTCAGGAACGGGGTACGAGCAGTACTTC.

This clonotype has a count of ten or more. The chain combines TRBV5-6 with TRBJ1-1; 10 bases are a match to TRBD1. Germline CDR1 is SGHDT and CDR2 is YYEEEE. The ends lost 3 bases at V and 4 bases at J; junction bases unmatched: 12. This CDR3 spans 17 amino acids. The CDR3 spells CASSYRQGAYDSTEAFF. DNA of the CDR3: TGTGCCAGCAGCTACCGACAGGGGGCTTATGATAGCACTGAAGCTTTCTTT.

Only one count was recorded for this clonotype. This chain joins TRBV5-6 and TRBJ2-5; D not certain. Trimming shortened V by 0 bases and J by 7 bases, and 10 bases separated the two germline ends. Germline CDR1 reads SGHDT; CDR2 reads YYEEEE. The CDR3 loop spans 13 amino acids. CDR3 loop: CASSLAVLRTQYF. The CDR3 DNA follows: TGTGCCAGCAGCTTGGCCGTTTTAAGGACCCAGTACTTC.

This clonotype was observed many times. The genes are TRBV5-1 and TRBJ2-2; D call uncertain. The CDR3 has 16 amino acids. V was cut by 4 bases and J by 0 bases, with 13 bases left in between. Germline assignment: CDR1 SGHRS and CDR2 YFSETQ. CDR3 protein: CASSDDGFANTGELFF. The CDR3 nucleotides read TGCGCCAGCAGCGACGACGGATTCGCGAACACCGGGGAGCTGTTTTTT. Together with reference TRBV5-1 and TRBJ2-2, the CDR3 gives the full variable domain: KAGVTQTPRYLIKTRGQQVTLSCSPISGHRSVSWYQQTPGQGLQFLFEYFSETQRNKGNFPGRFSGRQFSNSRSEMNVSTLELGDSALYLCASSDDGFANTGELFFGEGSRLTVL.

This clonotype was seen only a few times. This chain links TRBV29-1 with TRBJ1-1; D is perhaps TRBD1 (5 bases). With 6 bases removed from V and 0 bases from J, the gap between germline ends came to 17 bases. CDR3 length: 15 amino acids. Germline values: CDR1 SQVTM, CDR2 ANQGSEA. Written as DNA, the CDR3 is TGCAGCGTATCCGGGACCTACGGGATGAACACTGAAGCTTTCTTT. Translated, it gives CSVSGTYGMNTEAFF.

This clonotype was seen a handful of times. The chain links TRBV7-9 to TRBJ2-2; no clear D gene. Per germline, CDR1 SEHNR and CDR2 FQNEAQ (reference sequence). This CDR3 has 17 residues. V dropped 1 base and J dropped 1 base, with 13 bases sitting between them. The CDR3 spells CASSLGQIGRNTGELFF. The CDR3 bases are TGTGCCAGCAGCTTAGGGCAGATAGGAAGGAACACCGGGGAGCTGTTTTTT.

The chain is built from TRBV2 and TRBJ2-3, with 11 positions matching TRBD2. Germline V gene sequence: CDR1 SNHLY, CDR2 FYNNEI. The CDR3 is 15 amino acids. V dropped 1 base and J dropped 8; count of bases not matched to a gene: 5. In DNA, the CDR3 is TGTGCCAGCAGTGAAGTACTAGCGGGGGACGGTACGCAGTATTTT. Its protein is CASSEVLAGDGTQYF.

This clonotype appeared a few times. The CDR3 spells CASSPTGGWPQHF. The CDR3 DNA reads as TGTGCCAGCAGCCCGACAGGGGGCTGGCCCCAGCATTTT. This chain joins TRBV7-6 and TRBJ1-5; 10 bases are shared with TRBD1. J lost 9 bases, V lost 5 bases, and 4 bases had no gene match. Germline CDR1 reads SGHVS; CDR2 reads FNYEAQ. The CDR3 loop spans 13 amino acids.

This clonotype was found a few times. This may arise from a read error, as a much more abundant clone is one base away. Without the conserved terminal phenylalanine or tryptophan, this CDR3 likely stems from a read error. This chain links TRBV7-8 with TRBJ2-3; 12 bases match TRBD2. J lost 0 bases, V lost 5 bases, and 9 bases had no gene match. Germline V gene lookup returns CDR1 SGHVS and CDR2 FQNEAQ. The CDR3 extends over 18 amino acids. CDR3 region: CASSPISGLAGSTDTQYL. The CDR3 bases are TGTGCCAGCAGCCCGATATCTGGACTAGCGGGGAGCACAGATACGCAGTATCTT.

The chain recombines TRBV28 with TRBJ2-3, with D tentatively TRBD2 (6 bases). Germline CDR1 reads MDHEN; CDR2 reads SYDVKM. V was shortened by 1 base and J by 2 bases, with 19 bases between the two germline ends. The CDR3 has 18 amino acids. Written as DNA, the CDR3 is TGTGCCAGCAGTTTATCGCGGGATCGGCTGGATGACACAGATACGCAGTATTTT. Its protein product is CASSLSRDRLDDTDTQYF.

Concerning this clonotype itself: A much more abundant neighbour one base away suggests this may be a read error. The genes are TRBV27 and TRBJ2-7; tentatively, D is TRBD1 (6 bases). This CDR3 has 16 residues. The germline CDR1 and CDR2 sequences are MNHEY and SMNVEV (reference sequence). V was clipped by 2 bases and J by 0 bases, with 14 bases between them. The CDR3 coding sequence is TGTGCCAGCAGTTTACAGGGGACGACTGTCTCCTACGAGCAGTACTTC. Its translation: CASSLQGTTVSYEQYF.

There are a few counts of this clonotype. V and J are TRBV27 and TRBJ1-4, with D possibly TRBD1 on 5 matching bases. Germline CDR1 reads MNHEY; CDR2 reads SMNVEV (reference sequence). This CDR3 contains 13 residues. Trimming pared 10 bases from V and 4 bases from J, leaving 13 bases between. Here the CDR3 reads CAISKGYNEKLFF. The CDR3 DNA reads TGTGCCATCTCGAAGGGGTATAATGAAAAACTGTTTTTT.

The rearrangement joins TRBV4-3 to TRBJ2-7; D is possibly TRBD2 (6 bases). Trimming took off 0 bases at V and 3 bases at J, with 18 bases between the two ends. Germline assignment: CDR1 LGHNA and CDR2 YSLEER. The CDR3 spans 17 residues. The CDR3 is CASSQDTAGTLNYEQYF. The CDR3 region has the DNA TGCGCCAGCAGCCAAGATACCGCCGGGACTCTGAACTACGAGCAGTACTTC.

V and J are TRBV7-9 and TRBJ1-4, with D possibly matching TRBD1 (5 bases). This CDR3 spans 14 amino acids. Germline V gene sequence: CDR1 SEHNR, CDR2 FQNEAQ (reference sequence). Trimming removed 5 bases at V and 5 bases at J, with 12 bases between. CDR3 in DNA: TGTGCCAGCAGCCAGGGACGGAACAATGAAAAACTGTTTTTT. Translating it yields CASSQGRNNEKLFF.

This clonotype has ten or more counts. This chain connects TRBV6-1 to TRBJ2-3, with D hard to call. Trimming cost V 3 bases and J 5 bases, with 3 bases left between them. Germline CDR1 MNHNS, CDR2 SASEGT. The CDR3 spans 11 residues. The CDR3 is CASSEVDTQYF. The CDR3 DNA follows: TGTGCCAGCAGTGAGGTAGATACGCAGTATTTT.

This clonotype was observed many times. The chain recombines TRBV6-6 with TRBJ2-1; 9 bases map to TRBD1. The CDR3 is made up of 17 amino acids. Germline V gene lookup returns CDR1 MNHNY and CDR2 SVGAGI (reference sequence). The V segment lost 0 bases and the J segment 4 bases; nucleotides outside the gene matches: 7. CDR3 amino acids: CASSYSSDRGIYNEQFF. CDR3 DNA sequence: TGTGCCAGCAGTTACTCATCCGACAGGGGGATTTACAATGAGCAGTTCTTC.

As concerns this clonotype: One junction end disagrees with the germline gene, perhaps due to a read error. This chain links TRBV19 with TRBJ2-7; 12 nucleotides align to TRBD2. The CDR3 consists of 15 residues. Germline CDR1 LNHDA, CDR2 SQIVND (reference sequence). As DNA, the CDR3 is TGTGCCAGTAGTTCTAGCGGGGGGGCCTTCTACGAGCAGCACTTC. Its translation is CASSSSGGAFYEQHF.

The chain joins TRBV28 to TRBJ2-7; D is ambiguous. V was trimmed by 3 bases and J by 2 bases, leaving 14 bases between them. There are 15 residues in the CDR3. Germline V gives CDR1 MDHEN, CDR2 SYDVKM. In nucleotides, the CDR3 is TGTGCCAGCAGTTTCGGGCCTTTGCTAACCTACGAGCAGTACTTC. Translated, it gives CASSFGPLLTYEQYF.

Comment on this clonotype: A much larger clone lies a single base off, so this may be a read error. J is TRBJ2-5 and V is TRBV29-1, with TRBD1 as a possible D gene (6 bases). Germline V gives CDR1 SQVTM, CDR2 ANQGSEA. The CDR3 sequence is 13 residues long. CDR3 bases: TGCAGCGCTGAAATGGGGGCGAATGAGACCCAGTACTTC. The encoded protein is CSAEMGANETQYF.

CDR3 protein: CASSFRTAANTGELFF. CDR3 nucleotide sequence: TGTGCCAGCAGCTTCCGGACAGCCGCGAACACCGGGGAGCTGTTTTTT. The chain employs TRBV5-6 and TRBJ2-2, with D tentatively TRBD1 (6 bases). This CDR3 region has 16 residues. CDR1 and CDR2 from the germline V gene are SGHDT and YYEEEE. The ends were cut back, 2 bases at V and 0 bases at J, with 11 bases in the middle.

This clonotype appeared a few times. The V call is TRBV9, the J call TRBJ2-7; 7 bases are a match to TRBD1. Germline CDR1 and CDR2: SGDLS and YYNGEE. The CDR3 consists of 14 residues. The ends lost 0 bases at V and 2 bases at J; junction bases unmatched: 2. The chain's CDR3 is CASSVGGQAYEQYF. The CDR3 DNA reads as TGTGCCAGCAGCGTAGGAGGACAGGCCTACGAGCAGTACTTC.

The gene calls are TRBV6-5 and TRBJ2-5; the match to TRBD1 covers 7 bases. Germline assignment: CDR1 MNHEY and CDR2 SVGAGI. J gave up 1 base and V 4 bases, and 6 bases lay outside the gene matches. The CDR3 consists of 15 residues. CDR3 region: CASSSPGQPQETQYF. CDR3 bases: TGTGCCAGCAGTTCACCGGGACAGCCCCAAGAGACCCAGTACTTC.